Presented here are 25 T cell receptor beta chains from one specimen sequenced in a study of T cell responses to AZD1222 COVID-19 vaccine. Data came from immunoSEQ multiplex PCR; TCRdb stores just in-frame clones and leaves some out. This table holds over 150,000 clones, 90% found once. Here the sequenced sample was peripheral blood, taken on day 0 of AZD1222 vaccination. These receptors all stem from an adult in good health.

The J gene is TRBJ1-4, the V gene TRBV18; D might be TRBD1 (6 bases). The length of the CDR3 is 15 residues. Trimming removed 3 bases from V and 8 bases from J, with 16 bases in between. CDR1 is KGHSH, CDR2 LQKENI, per germline. In DNA, the CDR3 is TGTGCCAGCTCACCTGTGGGACACGTTCGGGAAAAACTGTTTTTT. As protein: CASSPVGHVREKLFF.

This rearrangement joins TRBV6-2 or TRBV6-3 to TRBJ1-5; 7 bases line up with TRBD1. This CDR3 region has 15 residues. Germline CDR1 is MNHEY and CDR2 is SVGEGT. The V gene end was trimmed by 6 bases and the J gene end by 6 bases; junction bases not matched to a gene: 11. The CDR3 sequence: CASSSTGFRSQPQHF. The DNA of the CDR3 is TGTGCCAGCAGCTCGACAGGGTTTAGGAGTCAGCCCCAGCATTTT.

This chain uses TRBV24-1 with TRBJ2-1; TRBD2 matches at 7 bases. The CDR3 covers 15 residues. With V trimmed by 5 bases and J by 7 bases, 10 bases remained unmatched. The germline V gene has CDR1 KGHDR and CDR2 SFDVKD. For the CDR3, the DNA is TGTGCCACCAGTGGGATCTGGGGGGGAGGAAATGAGCAGTTCTTC. This codes for CATSGIWGGGNEQFF.

This rearrangement joins TRBV7-6 to TRBJ2-2; 9 bases fit TRBD1. From germline, CDR1 is SGHVS and CDR2 FNYEAQ. The CDR3 covers 14 residues. Trimming took 4 bases from V and 9 from J; bases not matched to a gene: 6. The CDR3 DNA reads TGTGCCAGCAGCTCGCGGACAGGGGTCAGGGAGCTGTTTTTT. Protein product: CASSSRTGVRELFF.

V gene TRBV7-3 combines with J gene TRBJ1-1, with a weak D call TRBD1 (5 bases). The CDR3 loop spans 13 amino acids. CDR1 and CDR2 from the germline V gene are SGHTA and FQGTGA. Trimming removed 5 bases from V and 5 bases from J, with 12 bases in between. CDR3 protein: CASSLRGETEAFF. As DNA, the CDR3 is TGTGCCAGCAGCCTGAGAGGGGAAACTGAAGCTTTCTTT.

Turning to this clone: Additional DNA sequences in this sample encode the identical CDR3. The V gene is TRBV24-1, the J gene TRBJ2-1; TRBD2 might be the D (6 bases). This CDR3 comprises 15 residues. Germline CDR1 KGHDR, CDR2 SFDVKD. V lost 7 bases and J 2 bases, leaving 14 bases between the germline ends. CDR3 sequence reads: CATSEGRGTYNEQFF. CDR3 DNA sequence: TGTGCCACCAGCGAGGGGCGGGGCACCTACAATGAGCAGTTCTTC.

The V gene is TRBV7-3, the J gene TRBJ1-1; TRBD1 agrees at 9 bases. This CDR3 has 16 residues. Per germline, CDR1 SGHTA and CDR2 FQGTGA. V lost 4 bases and J lost 4; bases outside the gene matches: 10. The CDR3 DNA reads TGTGCCAGCAGCTCCTTTTCGTTGACAGGGGGCACTGAAGCTTTCTTT. Translation: CASSSFSLTGGTEAFF.

The chain couples TRBV7-6 to TRBJ1-1, with a weak D call TRBD1 (5 bases). Germline lookup yields CDR1 SGHVS and CDR2 FNYEAQ. CDR3 size: 14 residues. The germline V and J ends were trimmed by 6 bases and 6 bases, with 17 bases remaining between them. The CDR3 region is CASSSLGAGAEAFF. The CDR3 coding sequence is TGTGCCAGCAGTTCTCTTGGGGCAGGAGCTGAAGCTTTCTTT.

The rearrangement joins TRBV2 to TRBJ1-6, with 7 nucleotides matching TRBD1. Germline CDR1 SNHLY, CDR2 FYNNEI. Unmatched junction bases numbered 5, after V lost 1 base and J lost 8 bases. The CDR3 loop spans 15 amino acids. CDR3 sequence (DNA): TGTGCCAGCAGTGAAGGGCTAGGGGGCGATTCACCCCTCCACTTT. It is translated as CASSEGLGGDSPLHF.

This clone has just one count. CDR3 sequence: CASSLRRNTEAFF. The CDR3 nucleotides read TGTGCCAGCAGCTTAAGACGAAACACTGAAGCTTTCTTT. J is TRBJ1-1 and V is TRBV13; D is unclear. V was pared by 2 bases and J by 2 bases, with 6 bases between. Germline V gene lookup returns CDR1 PRHDT and CDR2 FYEKMQ (reference sequence). CDR3 length: 13 amino acids. Supplemented by reference TRBV13 and TRBJ1-1, the full variable domain reads AAGVIQSPRHLIKEKRETATLKCYPIPRHDTVYWYQQGPGQDPQFLISFYEKMQSDKGSIPDRFSAQQFSDYHSELNMSSLELGDSALYFCASSLRRNTEAFFGQGTRLTVV.

This chain links TRBV5-1 with TRBJ1-1, with unresolved D. Deletions cut 0 bases from V and 3 bases from J, with 9 bases between. The CDR3 covers 14 residues. Germline assignment: CDR1 SGHRS and CDR2 YFSETQ. The CDR3 sequence is CASSLGGLDTEAFF. For the CDR3, the DNA is TGCGCCAGCAGCTTGGGAGGGCTTGACACTGAAGCTTTCTTT.

This chain uses TRBV5-1 with TRBJ1-3, with a possible D match to TRBD1 (6 bases). Looked up from germline, CDR1 is SGHRS and CDR2 is YFSETQ. CDR3 length: 14 amino acids. Trimming pared 3 bases from V and 0 bases from J, leaving 7 bases between. CDR3 sequence: CASSSDSSGNTIYF. In DNA form, the CDR3 reads TGCGCCAGCAGCTCGGACAGCTCTGGAAACACCATATATTTT. The full variable domain, with the rest looked up from reference TRBV5-1 and TRBJ1-3, is KAGVTQTPRYLIKTRGQQVTLSCSPISGHRSVSWYQQTPGQGLQFLFEYFSETQRNKGNFPGRFSGRQFSNSRSEMNVSTLELGDSALYLCASSSDSSGNTIYFGEGSWLTVV.

This chain links TRBV3-1 (or the pseudogene TRBV3-2) with TRBJ1-2; 7 bases line up with TRBD1. V was clipped by 2 bases and J by 8 bases; unmatched bases: 11. Germline V gene lookup returns CDR1 LGHDT and CDR2 YNNKEL (reference sequence). CDR3 length: 15 amino acids. CDR3 sequence (DNA): TGTGCCAGCAGCCAAAGGGACAGCCTCTTGGGGGGCTACACCTTC. Translating it yields CASSQRDSLLGGYTF.

V gene TRBV29-1 combines with J gene TRBJ1-2; TRBD1 aligns across 9 bases. Per germline, CDR1 SQVTM and CDR2 ANQGSEA. This CDR3 has 16 amino acids. Trimming cost V 0 bases and J 2 bases; bases outside gene matches: 7. In nucleotides, the CDR3 is TGCAGCGTTGAAGATCCATTGGGACAGGGAAACTATGGCTACACCTTC. Encoded protein: CSVEDPLGQGNYGYTF.

This sequence joins TRBV6-5 and TRBJ1-2; D perhaps matches TRBD1 (5 bases). CDR3 length: 15 amino acids. The ends were cut back, 0 bases at V and 6 bases at J, with 14 bases in the middle. Germline V gene sequence: CDR1 MNHEY, CDR2 SVGAGI. The CDR3 protein is CASSYSGTYSNGYTF. CDR3 in DNA: TGTGCCAGCAGTTACTCCGGGACGTATAGCAATGGCTACACCTTC.

The genes are TRBV29-1 and TRBJ1-1; 9 bases line up with TRBD1. The CDR3 has 11 residues. The J segment lost 11 bases and the V segment lost 7 bases, leaving 8 bases of the junction unmatched. Germline CDR1 reads SQVTM; CDR2 reads ANQGSEA. This CDR3 is CSGHRGRGAFF. The DNA for the CDR3 is TGCAGCGGCCACAGGGGGCGAGGGGCTTTCTTT.

This clone was counted a few times. This chain joins TRBV7-2 and TRBJ1-5, with D tentatively TRBD1 (5 bases). The germline V gene encodes CDR1 SGHTA and CDR2 FQGNSA. Trimming shortened V by 1 base and J by 9 bases, and 10 bases separated the two germline ends. The CDR3 is made up of 13 amino acids. The CDR3 nucleotides are TGTGCCAGCAGCTTAGTTACCCAGGGGCCCCAGCATTTT. Residues: CASSLVTQGPQHF.

This chain uses TRBV4-1 with TRBJ2-2; 7 bases fit TRBD1. V dropped 0 bases and J dropped 0; count of bases not matched to a gene: 1. Per germline, CDR1 MGHRA and CDR2 YSYEKL. The CDR3 has 16 residues. The CDR3 sequence: CASSQDQGANTGELFF. DNA of the CDR3: TGCGCCAGCAGCCAAGACCAGGGGGCGAACACCGGGGAGCTGTTTTTT.

V usage is TRBV30 and J usage is TRBJ1-1; D is unclear. Trimming left V 4 bases short and J 1 base short, with 16 bases between. This CDR3 region has 15 residues. Germline CDR1 reads GTSNPN; CDR2 reads SVGIG (reference sequence). Written as DNA, the CDR3 is TGTGCCTGGATCCTTCCTCGACTGCGGAACACTGAAGCTTTCTTT. Translated, it gives CAWILPRLRNTEAFF.

The rearrangement links TRBV25-1 to TRBJ1-5, with 8 positions matching TRBD1. This CDR3 has 17 amino acids. Germline CDR1 MGHDK, CDR2 SYGVNS. V shed 8 bases and J 0 bases; nucleotides not matched to a gene: 12. The CDR3 loop is CASHTGTGLFSNQPQHF. CDR3 bases: TGTGCCAGCCACACCGGGACAGGCTTGTTTAGCAATCAGCCCCAGCATTTT.

The chain uses TRBV7-8 and TRBJ2-4; 7 nucleotides align to TRBD2. CDR3 size: 12 residues. J lost 10 bases, V lost 7 bases, and 7 bases had no gene match. CDR1 and CDR2 (germline): SGHVS, FQNEAQ. DNA for the CDR3: TGTGCCAGCACTGGAAGGGAGGGGATTCAGTACTTC. Translation: CASTGREGIQYF.

The chain has TRBV18 and TRBJ1-1; the D is unclear. The length of the CDR3 is 14 residues. V was trimmed by 3 bases and J by 1 base, leaving 9 bases between them. CDR1 is KGHSH and CDR2 is LQKENI in the germline V gene. This chain's CDR3 is CASSPYTQNTEAFF. CDR3 coding DNA: TGTGCCAGCTCACCTTATACCCAGAACACTGAAGCTTTCTTT. The full variable domain, with the rest looked up from reference TRBV18 and TRBJ1-1, is NAGVMQNPRHLVRRRGQEARLRCSPMKGHSHVYWYRQLPEEGLKFMVYLQKENIIDESGMPKERFSAEFPKEGPSILRIQQVVRGDSAAYFCASSPYTQNTEAFFGQGTRLTVV.

The chain links TRBV5-6 to TRBJ1-2, with unresolved D. The CDR3 runs to 11 residues. With 3 bases removed from V and 3 bases from J, the gap between germline ends came to 3 bases. CDR1 and CDR2 from the germline V gene are SGHDT and YYEEEE. The DNA of the CDR3 is TGTGCCAGCAGCTCCGACTATGGCTACACCTTC. Its translation: CASSSDYGYTF.

This rearrangement joins TRBV5-4 to TRBJ1-1; D is unclear. Germline assignment: CDR1 SGHNT and CDR2 YYREEE (reference sequence). This CDR3 region has 14 residues. V lost 4 bases and J 2 bases, leaving 12 bases between the germline ends. DNA of the CDR3: TGTGCCAGCAGCCCCCAGACGGTTAACACTGAAGCTTTCTTT. Residues: CASSPQTVNTEAFF.

This chain links TRBV6-6 with TRBJ2-7, with D unclear. Trimming removed 5 bases from V and 6 bases from J, with 20 bases in between. Germline CDR1 and CDR2: MNHNY and SVGAGI (reference sequence). This CDR3 region has 15 residues. The CDR3: CASSTVLGVRGEQYF. In DNA form, the CDR3 reads TGTGCCAGCAGTACCGTTCTTGGGGTGAGAGGCGAGCAGTACTTC.